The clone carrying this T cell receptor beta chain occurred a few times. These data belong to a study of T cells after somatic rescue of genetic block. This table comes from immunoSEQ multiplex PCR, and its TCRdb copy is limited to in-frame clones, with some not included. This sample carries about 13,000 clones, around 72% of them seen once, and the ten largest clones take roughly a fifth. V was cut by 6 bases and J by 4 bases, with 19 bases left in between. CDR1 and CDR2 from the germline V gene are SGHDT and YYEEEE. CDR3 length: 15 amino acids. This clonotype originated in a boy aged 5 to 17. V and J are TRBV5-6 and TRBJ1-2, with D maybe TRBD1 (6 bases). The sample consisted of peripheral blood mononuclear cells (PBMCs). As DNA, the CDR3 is TGTGCCAGCACCCTTAGGACAGTTCAATTCTATGGCTACACCTTC. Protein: CASTLRTVQFYGYTF.